The TCR beta chain under discussion was sequenced for a study of shared T cell receptors in the human thymus. TCRdb's copy holds only in-frame clones and misses some; the assay was immunoSEQ multiplex PCR. The table includes 450,000 to 650,000 clones, 78% detected once. Germline CDR1 and CDR2: SGHAT and FQNNGV. The CDR3 has 19 residues. Germline trimming cut 0 bases from V and 0 bases from J; bases unmatched to any gene: 14. The same specimen was also included in a second study, on human thymus T cells.

The TCR was taken from a boy in the first two years of life with a congenital heart defect. J is TRBJ2-7 and V is TRBV11-2, with TRBD2 matching 7 bases. Sequencing was carried out using thymocytes. For the CDR3, the DNA is TGTGCCAGCAGCTTAGATGACGGGAGGCCTACCTCCAACTCCTACGAGCAGTACTTC. Its protein product is CASSLDDGRPTSNSYEQYF.